This T cell receptor (beta chain) came from a study of cytomegalovirus exposure and HLA in healthy donors. Germline CDR1 is SQVTM and CDR2 is ANQGSEA. The V end was cut by 1 base, the J end by 6 bases, with 12 bases between. The CDR3 contains 13 residues. The PCR employed 60 Vbeta primers together with 13 Jbeta primers. The method was immunoSEQ multiplex PCR; TCRdb's version includes in-frame clones alone and lacks a portion of them. The sample records 75,000 to 100,000 clones, 74% being singletons. The TCR originated in a male donor in good health and CMV-seronegative. Material for sequencing was PBMCs. The rearrangement uses TRBV29-1 and TRBJ1-1, with a possible D match to TRBD1 (5 bases). The CDR3 sequence is CSVEVGGYSEAFF. The CDR3 coding sequence is TGCAGCGTTGAAGTGGGGGGATACTCTGAAGCTTTCTTT. Based on the CDR3 plus reference TRBV29-1 and TRBJ1-1, the full variable domain is SAVISQKPSRDICQRGTSLTIQCQVDSQVTMMFWYRQQPGQSLTLIATANQGSEATYESGFVIDKFPISRPNLTFSTLTVSNMSPEDSSIYLCSVEVGGYSEAFFGQGTRLTVV.